Many counts were recorded for the clone carrying this T cell receptor beta chain. Its specificity is unknown. This specimen comes from a study of T cell repertoires in cytomegalovirus infection. MiXCR, run by TCRdb on the reads, gives a single entry per CDR3 protein. Of around 120,000 distinct CDR3 sequences detected, 24% appear once; the ten largest clones hold approximately 35%. The CDR3 contains 15 residues. Trimming pared 7 bases from V and 5 bases from J, leaving 20 bases between. CDR1 and CDR2 (germline): SGHVS, FNYEAQ. Source material: PBMCs, sequenced either directly or after in vitro stimulation (not recorded which). The clonotype was recovered from a human donor in good health (CMV status not recorded). Some clones in this sample may be carry-over from other donors' samples. The chain has TRBV7-6 and TRBJ2-5, with D perhaps TRBD1 or TRBD2 (5 bases each). The CDR3 here is CASTLRASAGETQYF. CDR3 DNA: TGTGCCAGCACCCTGAGGGCCTCCGCAGGGGAGACCCAGTACTTC.